This T cell receptor (beta chain) derives from a study of T-cell memory formation after mild COVID-19. The study, taken as a whole, reports: The pre-infection memory compartment contained some responding clones, suggesting cross-reactive memory joined. Contracting CD4+ clones lay largely in CM and EM, with CD8+ ones residing in EMRA.

CDR3 length: 15 amino acids. Germline loops: CDR1 SGHRS, CDR2 YFSETQ. Trimming took 0 bases from V and 3 from J; bases not matched to a gene: 2. TCRdb recomputed calls from the 5' RACE reads with MiXCR, one row per CDR3 protein. Among over 12,000 distinct CDR3 sequences listed, 15% to 20% were seen once. This clonotype has a count of ten or more. Its target is not known. V is TRBV5-1 and J is TRBJ2-7; 11 bases line up with TRBD2. The source is an adult woman who had mild COVID-19 (a few samples of this study predate the infection). Cell type and time point are not known. The sequenced sample was PBMCs or a T cell subset sorted from them (not recorded which). The CDR3: CASSLASGGLYEQYF. In DNA form, the CDR3 reads TGCGCCAGCAGCTTGGCTAGCGGGGGGCTCTACGAGCAGTACTTC. Full variable domain (rest looked up from reference TRBV5-1 and TRBJ2-7): KAGVTQTPRYLIKTRGQQVTLSCSPISGHRSVSWYQQTPGQGLQFLFEYFSETQRNKGNFPGRFSGRQFSNSRSEMNVSTLELGDSALYLCASSLASGGLYEQYFGPGTRLTVT.